These T cell receptor beta chains were read from a single sample in a study of cytomegalovirus exposure and HLA in healthy donors. The protocol was immunoSEQ multiplex PCR, while the TCRdb copy is restricted to in-frame clones and leaves out a portion. The sample has 180,000 or so clones, about 77% seen once. Sequenced: PBMCs. These receptors all come from a female donor in good health and CMV-seronegative. The CDR3 runs from the conserved cysteine through the conserved F or W. The D gene is left open where the match is weak. Size values are once, few and many counts, or a class for expanded clones, and some rows have none.

CDR3,DNA,V,D,size,J
CASSLGAAYNEQFF,TGTGCCAGCAGCTTAGGAGCAGCTTACAATGAGCAGTTCTTC,TRBV7-3,NA,NA,TRBJ2-1
CASSRRVAGGSSTDTQYF,TGTGCCAGCAGCCGACGAGTGGCGGGGGGCTCTAGCACAGATACGCAGTATTTT,TRBV4-2,TRBD2,NA,TRBJ2-3
CASSPPGTNQPQHF,TGTGCCAGCAGCCCCCCAGGAACCAATCAGCCCCAGCATTTT,TRBV7-9,NA,NA,TRBJ1-5
CASSLVPTDTQYF,TGCGCCAGCAGCTTGGTCCCAACAGATACGCAGTATTTT,TRBV5-1,NA,NA,TRBJ2-3
CASSVTGTGETQYF,TGTGCCAGCAGCGTAACCGGGACAGGGGAGACCCAGTACTTC,TRBV5-4,TRBD1,NA,TRBJ2-5
CSVGDRGDGGYTF,TGCAGCGTTGGGGACAGGGGTGACGGCGGCTACACCTTC,TRBV29-1,TRBD1,NA,TRBJ1-2
CASSTPGTFEQYF,TGTGCCAGCAGCACCCCCGGGACATTCGAGCAGTACTTC,TRBV6-5,NA,NA,TRBJ2-7
CASSLAGGAINEQFF,TGTGCCAGCAGCTTAGCGGGGGGGGCGATCAATGAGCAGTTCTTC,TRBV11-3,TRBD2,NA,TRBJ2-1
CAWRGTESIAFF,TGTGCCTGGAGAGGTACGGAGTCAATAGCTTTCTTT,TRBV30,NA,many,TRBJ1-1
CASSMAGRVNQPQHF,TGTGCCAGTAGTATGGCGGGCCGAGTTAATCAGCCCCAGCATTTT,TRBV19,NA,NA,TRBJ1-5
CASSLGQNNYGYTF,TGTGCCAGCAGCTTGGGACAGAATAACTATGGCTACACCTTC,TRBV7-2,TRBD1,NA,TRBJ1-2
CASRAGQGANTIYF,TGTGCCAGCAGGGCGGGACAGGGGGCAAACACCATATATTTT,TRBV6-5,TRBD1,NA,TRBJ1-3
CASSQEGPSGPSYEQYF,TGCGCCAGCAGCCAAGAGGGTCCTAGCGGCCCCTCCTACGAGCAGTACTTC,TRBV4-3,TRBD2,NA,TRBJ2-7
CASRSGGLSEQYF,TGTGCCAGCAGATCAGGCGGGTTAAGCGAGCAGTACTTC,TRBV28,NA,few,TRBJ2-7
CSAEAGVVWDTQYF,TGCAGCGCTGAGGCGGGGGTGGTTTGGGATACGCAGTATTTT,TRBV29-1,TRBD2,NA,TRBJ2-3
CASSLGLAGYVGELFF,TGCGCCAGCAGCCTAGGACTAGCAGGATACGTCGGGGAGCTGTTTTTT,TRBV4-3,TRBD2,NA,TRBJ2-2
CASSVAPGGEQETQYF,TGTGCCAGCAGCGTAGCCCCGGGGGGCGAACAAGAGACCCAGTACTTC,TRBV9,NA,NA,TRBJ2-5
CASSLSRYNEQFF,TGTGCCAGCAGTTTATCCAGATACAATGAGCAGTTCTTC,TRBV27,NA,NA,TRBJ2-1
CASSLDSNTEAFF,TGTGCCAGCAGCTTGGACTCCAACACTGAAGCTTTCTTT,TRBV11-1,NA,NA,TRBJ1-1
CASSELAGRVSYEQYF,TGCGCCAGCAGTGAGCTAGCGGGGAGGGTCTCCTACGAGCAGTACTTC,TRBV10-2,TRBD2,NA,TRBJ2-7
CASSPQGAYGYTF,TGTGCCAGCAGCCCTCAGGGGGCCTATGGCTACACCTTC,TRBV4-2,TRBD1,few,TRBJ1-2
CASSPMGAQETQYF,TGTGCCAGCTCACCAATGGGCGCACAAGAGACCCAGTACTTC,TRBV18,NA,NA,TRBJ2-5
CASSAVGTAGNTIYF,TGTGCCAGCAGCGCGGTTGGGACAGCTGGAAACACCATATATTTT,TRBV9,TRBD1,once,TRBJ1-3
CASSPESGVTDTQYF,TGTGCCAGCTCACCCGAATCGGGAGTAACAGATACGCAGTATTTT,TRBV18,NA,few,TRBJ2-3
CASSGTGRSYTF,TGTGCCAGCAGTGGGACAGGGAGAAGCTACACCTTC,TRBV2,TRBD1,NA,TRBJ1-2
CASSLLPTTNEKLFF,TGTGCCAGCAGCTTGCTACCAACAACTAATGAAAAACTGTTTTTT,TRBV7-6,NA,NA,TRBJ1-4
CASSSDREGGQFF,TGTGCCAGCAGCTCGGACCGGGAGGGGGGGCAGTTCTTC,TRBV11-1,TRBD2,few,TRBJ2-1
CASSFSLSRQTQYF,TGTGCCAGCAGCTTTAGCCTTTCTAGGCAGACCCAGTACTTC,TRBV13,NA,few,TRBJ2-5
CASSWAERGGRNEQFF,TGCGCCAGCAGCTGGGCGGAGCGGGGGGGCCGCAATGAGCAGTTCTTC,TRBV5-1,TRBD2,NA,TRBJ2-1
CASSMGSGGVGQPQHF,TGTGCCAGTAGTATGGGGTCGGGAGGCGTGGGTCAGCCCCAGCATTTT,TRBV19,NA,once,TRBJ1-5
CASSGRTSSFTEAFF,TGCGCCAGCAGCGGACGGACATCCAGCTTCACTGAAGCTTTCTTT,TRBV5-1,NA,NA,TRBJ1-1
CASSLALAGSYNEQFF,TGTGCCAGCAGCTTAGCACTAGCGGGGTCCTACAATGAGCAGTTCTTC,TRBV7-9,TRBD2,NA,TRBJ2-1
CSVGGPGELFF,TGCAGCGTGGGGGGTCCCGGGGAGCTGTTTTTT,TRBV29-1,NA,once,TRBJ2-2
CASSVRSGTLIPGEQYF,TGTGCCAGCAGTGTTCGAAGCGGGACCCTCATCCCTGGCGAGCAGTACTTC,TRBV25-1,TRBD2,NA,TRBJ2-7
CASSYGWDSISPLHF,TGTGCCAGCAGTTACGGATGGGACAGCATTTCACCCCTCCACTTT,TRBV6-5,TRBD1,NA,TRBJ1-6
CASSRTDSGNTIYF,TGTGCCAGCTCACGCACAGACAGTGGAAACACCATATATTTT,TRBV18,NA,NA,TRBJ1-3
CASSSRQGLSYEQYF,TGCGCCAGCAGCTCCAGACAGGGGTTATCCTACGAGCAGTACTTC,TRBV5-1,TRBD1,NA,TRBJ2-7
CASSRLAATRNEQFF,TGTGCCAGCAGCCGACTAGCGGCAACACGAAATGAGCAGTTCTTC,TRBV9,TRBD2,NA,TRBJ2-1
CASSPGQGGTGELFF,TGTGCCAGCAGCCCGGGACAGGGTGGAACCGGGGAGCTGTTTTTT,TRBV2,TRBD1,NA,TRBJ2-2
CASSSGTLSGNTIYF,TGTGCCAGCAGTTCCGGGACACTCTCTGGAAACACCATATATTTT,TRBV27,NA,NA,TRBJ1-3
CAWNPWGVGTDTQYF,TGTGCCTGGAACCCCTGGGGCGTTGGCACAGATACGCAGTATTTT,TRBV30,NA,once,TRBJ2-3
CASSLFAAEAFF,TGTGCCAGCAGCTTATTTGCGGCTGAAGCTTTCTTT,TRBV11-3,NA,once,TRBJ1-1
CASSELVGENYGYTF,TGCGCCAGCAGTGAGTTAGTTGGGGAGAACTATGGCTACACCTTC,TRBV10-1,NA,once,TRBJ1-2
CASSLTPGVEGDTQYF,TGTGCCAGCAGCTTAACTCCTGGGGTAGAGGGAGATACGCAGTATTTT,TRBV7-3,NA,NA,TRBJ2-3
CASSLSGGPSNEQFF,TGTGCCAGCAGTTTATCGGGCGGGCCTAGCAATGAGCAGTTCTTC,TRBV27,NA,NA,TRBJ2-1
CASSPQQGEQETQYF,TGTGCCAGCTCACCACAACAGGGAGAACAAGAGACCCAGTACTTC,TRBV18,NA,few,TRBJ2-5
CASSVVARADYNEQFF,TGTGCCAGCAGCGTAGTGGCCAGGGCCGACTACAATGAGCAGTTCTTC,TRBV9,NA,NA,TRBJ2-1
CASSGGYNEQFF,TGTGCCAGCAGTGGCGGCTACAATGAGCAGTTCTTC,TRBV2,NA,once,TRBJ2-1
CASSDLGLAVNEQYF,TGTGCCAGCAGCGATCTCGGACTAGCGGTTAACGAGCAGTACTTC,TRBV7-9,TRBD2,NA,TRBJ2-7